A selection of T cell receptor beta chains follows, all from one sample in a study of T cells in Graves' hyperthyroidism and ophthalmopathy. TCRdb fed the multiplex PCR reads into MiXCR, producing one record per CDR3 protein. The sample lists about 400,000 distinct CDR3 sequences; about 15% were seen once. Source material: blood. The receptors were sampled from a woman under 30 with Graves' hyperthyroidism. Each CDR3 is given with its conserved first and last residue. The order of the fields is D gene, clone size, J gene, V gene, CDR3 DNA, CDR3 protein. The D gene is left open where the match is weak. Not every row has a clone size; where given, it reads once, few, many or a size class.

>TRBD1|-|TRBJ2-7|TRBV7-9
TGTGCCAGCAGCCCTGCGACAGGGCCCTACGAGCAGTACTTC
CASSPATGPYEQYF
>-|many|TRBJ2-7|TRBV10-3
TGTGCCATCAGTGAGGACTGGATGGCCTACGAGCAGTACTTC
CAISEDWMAYEQYF
>TRBD2|many|TRBJ2-1|TRBV7-9
TGTGCCAGCAGCCCGACTAGCGGGAGCATAAGGGAGCAGTTCTTC
CASSPTSGSIREQFF
>-|-|TRBJ2-3|TRBV4-1
TGCGCCAGCAGCCAAGAAGGAGGGGATGGCACAGATACGCAGTATTTT
CASSQEGGDGTDTQYF
>TRBD2|many|TRBJ2-1|TRBV10-3
TGTGCCATCAGACCGGGACTAGCGGGAGGTACCTACAATGAGCAGTTCTTC
CAIRPGLAGGTYNEQFF
>-|few|TRBJ2-4|TRBV25-1
TGTGCCAGCACCCACAGGGCTAAGGACATTCAGTACTTC
CASTHRAKDIQYF
>TRBD1|few|TRBJ1-2|TRBV29-1
TGCAGCGCTGGGACAGATGGCTACACCTTC
CSAGTDGYTF
>-|few|TRBJ2-5|TRBV25-1
TGTGCCAGCAGTGATCGGACAGTCCAAGAGACCCAGTACTTC
CASSDRTVQETQYF
>-|many|TRBJ2-2|TRBV7-2
TGTGCCAGCAGCTTAGGAGGGTACAGGGCGTCCGGGGAGCTGTTTTTT
CASSLGGYRASGELFF
>-|many|TRBJ2-3|TRBV5-8
TGTGCCAGCAGCTTGGGACTACCAGATACGCAGTATTTT
CASSLGLPDTQYF
>-|many|TRBJ2-7|TRBV6-5
TGTGCCAGCAGTTACTCGTTCAGCTCCTACGAGCAGTACTTC
CASSYSFSSYEQYF
>TRBD1|many|TRBJ1-5|TRBV12-3/TRBV12-4
TGTGCCAGCAGTCCCCCAGGGGGTCGGAACAATCAGCCCCAGCATTTT
CASSPPGGRNNQPQHF
>TRBD2|many|TRBJ2-3|TRBV5-1
TGCGCCAGCAGCGGCGGACTAGCGGGTAGCACAGATACGCAGTATTTT
CASSGGLAGSTDTQYF
>TRBD1|many|TRBJ2-5|TRBV2
TGTGCCAGCAGTGTAAGGGGGACAGCAGAGACCCAGTACTTC
CASSVRGTAETQYF
>-|many|TRBJ1-2|TRBV27
TGTGCCAGCAGTTTAAATCCCCCACGAATGAGTAACTATGGCTACACCTTC
CASSLNPPRMSNYGYTF
>-|-|TRBJ1-5|TRBV19
TGTGCCAGTAGTATATTCCCTCGGACGCCCGAGCCCCAGCATTTT
CASSIFPRTPEPQHF
>TRBD1|many|TRBJ1-2|TRBV20-1
TGCAGTGCTAGAGACCCGGGACAGGGGGCCCGTGGCTACACCTTC
CSARDPGQGARGYTF
>-|many|TRBJ1-2|TRBV3-1
TGTGCCAGCAGCCGAGGACTGCTCTATGGCTACACCTTC
CASSRGLLYGYTF
>-|many|TRBJ1-1|TRBV2
TGTGCCAGCAGCATAAAAAAGGAAGCTTTCTTT
CASSIKKEAFF
>-|-|TRBJ2-1|TRBV6-1
TGTGCCAGCCGTTTCCTAGCGCAACCCTCCTACAATGAGCAGTTCTTC
CASRFLAQPSYNEQFF
>TRBD1|many|TRBJ2-2|TRBV12-3/TRBV12-4
TGTGCCAGCAGTCCCGGGACAGGAGGGGCGGCCGGGGAGCTGTTTTTT
CASSPGTGGAAGELFF
>-|-|TRBJ2-7|TRBV20-1
TGCAGTGCTAGCCTCTTTGAATTGGGCTACGAGCAGTACTTC
CSASLFELGYEQYF
>TRBD1|-|TRBJ1-6|TRBV6-1
TGTGCCAGCACCGATTGGGACAGGGTGGCCAATAATTCACCCCTCCACTTT
CASTDWDRVANNSPLHF
>-|many|TRBJ2-7|TRBV27
TGTGCCAGCGTCCTGGGGGAGGAGCAGTACTTC
CASVLGEEQYF
>-|many|TRBJ2-7|TRBV28
TGTGCCAGCAGTTTCGCGGGCTACGAGCAGTACTTC
CASSFAGYEQYF
>TRBD1|-|TRBJ1-1|TRBV20-1
TGCAGTGCTAGAGTCGCACCGAGACAGGGGATGGGGGACACTGAAGCTTTCTTT
CSARVAPRQGMGDTEAFF
>-|many|TRBJ1-1|TRBV10-3
TGTGCCATCAGTGAGGGGGGAGATGCTTTCTTT
CAISEGGDAFF
>TRBD2|many|TRBJ2-7|TRBV5-5
TGTGGACCTGACTGGCGGGAGGGCGAGCAGTACTTC
CGPDWREGEQYF
>-|many|TRBJ2-3|TRBV2
TGTGCCAGCATGGGCCATATCACAGATACGCAGTATTTT
CASMGHITDTQYF
>-|many|TRBJ1-6|TRBV6-1
TGTGCCAGCCGTCAATCGGACAGCCCAAATTCACCCCTCCACTTT
CASRQSDSPNSPLHF
>-|-|TRBJ2-2|TRBV18
TGTGCCAGCTCGCAGACTTTGAGGGGAAACACCGGGGAGCTGTTTTTT
CASSQTLRGNTGELFF
>TRBD2|many|TRBJ2-1|TRBV20-1
TGCAGTGCTCCCGCCCTGACTAGCGGGGGGGGCGGGGAGCAGTTCTTC
CSAPALTSGGGGEQFF
>-|-|TRBJ2-6|TRBV30
TGTGCCTGGAGAAACTCTGGGGCCAACGTCCTGACTTTC
CAWRNSGANVLTF
>-|-|TRBJ2-1|TRBV7-2
TGTGCCAGCAGCTTAAGGGAGTCCCTCTACAATGAGCAGTTCTTC
CASSLRESLYNEQFF
>TRBD1|many|TRBJ2-7|TRBV4-1
TGCGCCAGCAGCCAAACCGGGACAGGGGTCCCCGAGCAGTACTTC
CASSQTGTGVPEQYF
>-|many|TRBJ2-6|TRBV7-3
TGTGCCAGCAGCTCACAGGGTACTGGGGCCAACGTCCTGACTTTC
CASSSQGTGANVLTF
>TRBD2|many|TRBJ2-1|TRBV4-1
TGCGCCAGCAGCCAAGGGCCTTGGGGCGGGAGAAATGAGCAGTTCTTC
CASSQGPWGGRNEQFF
>TRBD2|many|TRBJ2-7|TRBV2
TGTGCCAGCAAAGCTAGCGGGAGGCACGAGCAGTACTTC
CASKASGRHEQYF
>-|many|TRBJ1-6|TRBV7-3
TGTGCCAGCAGCGCGGACAGAACCTATAATTCACCCCTCCACTTT
CASSADRTYNSPLHF
>-|-|TRBJ1-6|TRBV5-6
TGTGCCAGCAGCAGACAAGGTTCACCCCTCCACTTT
CASSRQGSPLHF
>TRBD2|many|TRBJ2-1|TRBV5-6
TGTGCCAGCAGCTTTCTAGCGGGAGAATTTTATGAGCAGTTCTTC
CASSFLAGEFYEQFF
>-|many|TRBJ1-5|TRBV6-1
TGTGCCAGCAAGGCGGGGGCCTCCAATCAGCCCCAGCATTTT
CASKAGASNQPQHF
>TRBD1|many|TRBJ2-7|TRBV4-2
TGTGCCAGCAGCCAAGGGGACAGGGCCTCCAAGCAGTACTTC
CASSQGDRASKQYF
>-|many|TRBJ1-1|TRBV12-5
TGTGCTAGTGGCAGCTTCGGCGGTGAAGCTTTCTTT
CASGSFGGEAFF
>-|-|TRBJ1-1|TRBV15
TGTGCCACCAGCAGTAGGCGTGACGGGGGGGATGAAGCTTTCTTT
CATSSRRDGGDEAFF
>TRBD2|many|TRBJ2-3|TRBV7-8
TGTGCCAGCAGATTAGGGCTAGCGGGAGTGGGGGATACGCAGTATTTT
CASRLGLAGVGDTQYF
>-|many|TRBJ1-5|TRBV24-1
TGTGCCACCAGTGATTTGAGCAATCAGCCCCAGCATTTT
CATSDLSNQPQHF
>TRBD2|many|TRBJ2-1|TRBV12-3/TRBV12-4
TGTGCCAGCAAACAGGGACTAGCGCCCCATGAGCAGTTCTTC
CASKQGLAPHEQFF
>-|few|TRBJ1-3|TRBV19
TGTGCCAGTACCCGGACGTTGGGAAACACCATATATTTT
CASTRTLGNTIYF